Presented here are 20 T cell receptor beta chains from one specimen sequenced in a study of tumor-infiltrating lymphocytes in primary liver carcinoma. Co-extracting RNA and DNA was done with about 20-34 mg of unsorted bulk tissue as input. Starting from 500 ng of total RNA, TCR beta cDNA was produced with a primer in the constant region. Slightly modified ARM-PCR served as the procedure for the TCR beta libraries. These libraries came from three rounds of nested multiplex PCR. Amplification in the first two PCR rounds was performed using TRBV1-TRBV30 forward primers and a C-beta reverse primer for around 10 cycles each. TCRdb re-called the multiplex PCR reads with MiXCR, one entry per CDR3 protein. The sample carries 90,000 to 150,000 distinct CDR3 sequences, about two thirds recorded once. The sequencing sample was made of tumor-adjacent normal liver tissue. The receptors shown here come from a woman aged 55-75 years with primary liver carcinoma and hepatitis B virus infection.

With regard to this clonotype: A junction end diverges from the germline sequence, so it may reflect a read error. This chain joins TRBV11-3 and TRBJ2-3, with 9 bases aligning to TRBD1. The CDR3 has 16 amino acids. Germline CDR1 and CDR2: SGHNT and YENEEA. CDR3 in DNA: TGTGCCAGCAGCCCCGGACAGGGGTCAAGCACAGATATGCAGTGTTTT. It codes for CASSPGQGSSTDMQCF. The full variable domain, in which reference TRBV11-3 and TRBJ2-3 provide the parts outside the CDR3, is EAGVVQSPRYKIIEKKQPVAFWCNPISGHNTLYWYLQNLGQGPELLIRYENEEAVDDSQLPKDRFSAERLKGVDSTLKIQPAELGDSAVYLCASSPGQGSSTDMQCFGPGTRLTVL.

Note on this clonotype: Since a much larger clone is just one base distant, this may be a read error. The genes are TRBV7-8 and TRBJ1-3; D perhaps matches TRBD1 (5 bases). Germline values: CDR1 SGHVS, CDR2 FQNEAQ. The CDR3 is made up of 15 amino acids. CDR3 residues: CVSSLTRGAGNTIYF. Written as DNA, the CDR3 is TGTGTCAGCAGCTTAACAAGGGGTGCGGGAAACACCATATATTTT.

This clonotype came up once. At one end the junction does not follow the germline gene, possibly because of a read error. The chain is built from TRBV7-9 and TRBJ1-5; 12 bases fit TRBD1. The CDR3 contains 16 residues. Germline lookup yields CDR1 SEHNR and CDR2 FQNEAQ (reference sequence). CDR3: CASSRGDRGRGQPQHF. The CDR3 DNA reads as TGTGCCAGCAGCCGTGGGGACAGGGGGCGAGGTCAGCCCCAACATTTT. The whole variable domain, filled in from reference TRBV7-9 and TRBJ1-5, reads DTGVSQNPRHKITKRGQNVTFRCDPISEHNRLYWYRQTLGQGPEFLTYFQNEAQLEKSRLLSDRFSAERPKGSFSTLEIQRTEQGDSAMYLCASSRGDRGRGQPQHFGDGTRLSIL.

The chain recombines TRBV28 with TRBJ2-7, with 8 nucleotides matching TRBD1. V shed 3 bases and J 12 bases; nucleotides not matched to a gene: 7. The CDR3 spans 12 residues. CDR1 is MDHEN and CDR2 is SYDVKM in the germline V gene. The CDR3 region has the DNA TGTGCCAGCAGTTTCTTGAGACAGGGGTGGTACTTC. This encodes CASSFLRQGWYF.

This chain connects TRBV7-9 to TRBJ2-2, with 9 positions matching TRBD2. Germline CDR1 reads SEHNR; CDR2 reads FQNEAQ (reference sequence). J lost 6 bases, V lost 5 bases, and 10 bases had no gene match. This CDR3 has 16 amino acids. CDR3 bases: TGTGCCAGCAGCCTAGGAGTAGCGGGAGAATCCGGGGAGCTGTTTTTT. This codes for CASSLGVAGESGELFF.

On this clonotype: Germline and junction disagree at one end, which may indicate a read error. The chain carries TRBV29-1 and TRBJ2-4, with D perhaps given as TRBD1 or TRBD2 (5 bases each). This CDR3 is built from 13 residues. Germline V gene lookup returns CDR1 SQVTM and CDR2 ANQGSEA. The DNA of the CDR3 is TGCAGCGTTGAATACGGGGCCCGAAACATTCAATACTTC. As protein: CSVEYGARNIQYF. The whole variable domain, remainder taken from reference TRBV29-1 and TRBJ2-4, is SAVISQKPSRDICQRGTSLTIQCQVDSQVTMMFWYRQQPGQSLTLIATANQGSEATYESGFVIDKFPISRPNLTFSTLTVSNMSPEDSSIYLCSVEYGARNIQYFGAGTRLSVL.

This clonotype showed up many times. The gene calls are TRBV19 and TRBJ2-7, with D perhaps matching TRBD2 (5 bases). Between the trimmed V and J ends, which lost 5 bases and 2 bases, there was a span of 13 bases. Germline V lookup: CDR1 LNHDA, CDR2 SQIVND (reference sequence). The CDR3 has 14 amino acids. CDR3 in DNA: TGTGCCAGTAGTTCCGAGGGCGCAACCTACGAGCAGTACTTC. Translated: CASSSEGATYEQYF.

This clonotype was observed at least ten times. This chain connects TRBV4-1 to TRBJ1-5, with unresolved D. The CDR3 totals 15 residues. The V and J ends lost 1 base and 4 bases respectively, with 11 bases between them. From germline, CDR1 is MGHRA and CDR2 YSYEKL. CDR3 residues: CASSQVYAQNQPQHF. Here the CDR3 DNA reads TGCGCCAGCAGCCAAGTGTACGCCCAAAATCAGCCCCAGCATTTT.

Comment on this clonotype: The junction does not match germline at one end; this may be a read error. This chain links TRBV15 with TRBJ1-2; D not resolved. Germline V CDR1 and CDR2: LNHNV, YYDKDF (reference sequence). This CDR3 spans 16 amino acids. CDR3 sequence: CATIRDGNRKNYGYTF. As DNA, the CDR3 is TGTGCCACCATCAGAGACGGAAACAGAAAGAACTATGGCTACACCTTC.

About this clonotype itself: Since a much larger clone is just one base distant, this may be a read error. This rearrangement joins TRBV7-9 to TRBJ2-3, with TRBD2 matching 7 bases. Germline CDR1 is SEHNR and CDR2 is FQNEAQ (reference sequence). The junction had 9 bases not matched to a gene; V was cut back by 4 bases and J by 11 bases. The CDR3 runs to 13 residues. In nucleotides, the CDR3 is TGTGCCAGCAGCTCCACTAGCGTAAATATGCAGTATTTT. This encodes CASSSTSVNMQYF.

The CDR3 DNA follows: TGTGCCAGCAGCGTAGAGTCGTCAGCCTCTGAAGCTTTCTTT. This translates into CASSVESSASEAFF. This chain uses TRBV9 with TRBJ1-1; no definite D call. The germline V gene has CDR1 SGDLS and CDR2 YYNGEE. Trimming removed 0 bases at V and 6 bases at J, with 12 bases between. This CDR3 region has 14 residues.

The table lists this clonotype with many counts. The J gene is TRBJ1-1, the V gene TRBV29-1; D remains unclear. The germline CDR1 and CDR2 sequences are SQVTM and ANQGSEA. The CDR3 spans 9 residues. The V gene lost 5 bases and the J gene lost 5 bases, with 3 bases spanning the gap. The CDR3 loop is CSVTTEAFF. The DNA for the CDR3 is TGCAGCGTTACTACTGAAGCTTTCTTT.

A word on this clonotype: The junction does not match germline at one end; this may be a read error. This chain's CDR3 is CASRLSGTDTGELLF. DNA of the CDR3: TGTGCCAGCAGACTATCAGGGACGGACACCGGGGAGCTGTTGTTT. This rearrangement joins TRBV6-5 to TRBJ2-2; D is possibly TRBD1 or TRBD2 (5 bases each). CDR3 length: 15 amino acids. CDR1 is MNHEY, CDR2 SVGAGI, per germline.

With regard to this clonotype: One base away lies a much larger clone, so this may be a sequencing read error. The chain uses TRBV30 and TRBJ2-1, with no clear D. CDR1 GTSNPN and CDR2 SVGIG come from the germline V gene (reference sequence). The CDR3 spans 11 residues. V was clipped by 3 bases and J by 4 bases, with 4 bases between them. The CDR3 loop reads CAWRSYNEQFF. CDR3 DNA: TGTGCCTGGAGGTCATACAATGAGCAGTTCTTC.

Comment on this clonotype: An end of the junction differs from the germline gene, which may be a read error. This chain connects TRBV5-6 to TRBJ2-1; D possibly corresponds to TRBD2 (5 bases). The germline V gene encodes CDR1 SGHDT and CDR2 YYEEEE. This CDR3 has 17 residues. For the CDR3, the DNA is TGTGCCAGAAGCTTGGTTACGACTCCTAGCTCCTACAATGAACAGTTCTTC. It codes for CARSLVTTPSSYNEQFF. The variable domain in full, completed from reference TRBV5-6 and TRBJ2-1, reads DAGVTQSPTHLIKTRGQQVTLRCSPKSGHDTVSWYQQALGQGPQFIFQYYEEEERQRGNFPDRFSGHQFPNYSSELNVNALLLGDSALYLCARSLVTTPSSYNEQFFGPGTRLTVL.

Comments on this clonotype: This CDR3 is missing its conserved last phenylalanine or tryptophan, likely due to a read error. The CDR3 is CASSPLTGGLRETQYL. CDR3 coding DNA: TGTGCCAGCAGCCCCCTCACCGGAGGCTTGCGAGAGACCCAGTACTTG. The chain has TRBV11-2 and TRBJ2-5, with a weak D call TRBD2 (5 bases). The V gene's germline CDR1 is SGHAT and CDR2 FQNNGV. The CDR3 covers 16 residues. V lost 5 bases and J 4 bases, leaving 20 bases between the germline ends.

In regard to this clonotype: This may arise from a read error, as a much more abundant clone is one base away. CDR3 in DNA: TGTACCAGCAGCTCCACTCAGGGGATTAATGAAAAACTGTTTTTT. It codes for CTSSSTQGINEKLFF. The genes are TRBV7-9 and TRBJ1-4; D perhaps matches TRBD1 (6 bases). The V gene's germline CDR1 is SEHNR and CDR2 FQNEAQ (reference sequence). CDR3 length: 15 amino acids.

As concerns this clonotype: A read error may be the cause here, since a much bigger clone is one base away. V and J are TRBV28 and TRBJ1-1, with a possible D match to TRBD1 (5 bases). Germline-derived CDR1 and CDR2 are MDHEN and SYDVKM. The CDR3 is 15 residues long. CDR3 amino acids: CTSRWVGQGFTEAFF. CDR3 sequence (DNA): TGTACCAGCCGCTGGGTGGGGCAGGGATTCACTGAAGCTTTCTTT.

This clonotype occurred a few times. The genes are TRBV11-2 and TRBJ2-1; D possibly uses TRBD1 or TRBD2 (5 bases each). From germline, CDR1 is SGHAT and CDR2 FQNNGV. The germline V and J ends were trimmed by 0 bases and 5 bases, with 17 bases remaining between them. The CDR3 is 17 residues long. The CDR3 nucleotides read TGTGCCAGCAGCTTAGATCTTCGGTCGTGGGACCACAATGAGCAGTTCTTC. Protein product: CASSLDLRSWDHNEQFF.

J is TRBJ2-4 and V is TRBV19; TRBD1 matches 10 bases. Per the germline V gene, CDR1 is LNHDA and CDR2 is SQIVND (reference sequence). Unmatched junction bases numbered 7, after V lost 5 bases and J lost 6 bases. This CDR3 contains 15 residues. CDR3 sequence: CASSLARTGGNIQYF. CDR3 coding DNA: TGTGCCAGTAGTCTCGCCCGGACAGGGGGAAACATTCAGTACTTC.